Shown below are 14 T cell receptor beta chains from a single sample sequenced in a study of long-term antiretroviral therapy in people with HIV. An immunoSEQ assay, version v3.0, was performed at survey level. Method: immunoSEQ multiplex PCR; TCRdb's copy keeps in-frame clones and lacks some. The data contain roughly 19,000 clones, approximately 86% of them seen just once; the ten biggest clones take up about 10%. The input for sequencing was unsorted PBMCs, taken around 2.5 years after starting antiretroviral therapy. These receptors were taken from a man aged 35-49 years with HIV.

The rearrangement joins TRBV4-1 to TRBJ2-7; no reliable D call. The CDR3 has 15 amino acids. Trimming cost V 0 bases and J 0 bases, with 9 bases left between them. Germline-derived CDR1 and CDR2 are MGHRA and YSYEKL. The DNA of the CDR3 is TGCGCCAGCAGCCAAGATCACATGAGCTCCTACGAGCAGTACTTC. Its protein is CASSQDHMSSYEQYF.

This clone turned up a few times. The chain combines TRBV5-5 with TRBJ2-1; 7 nucleotides line up with TRBD1. Per germline, CDR1 SGHKS and CDR2 YYEKEE (reference sequence). V gave up 4 bases and J gave up 10 bases; unmatched junction bases: 2. The CDR3 totals 11 residues. CDR3 nucleotide sequence: TGTGCCAGCAGCATGGACAGGGAGCAGTTCTTC. Its protein product is CASSMDREQFF. The full variable domain, rest sourced from reference TRBV5-5 and TRBJ2-1, is DAGVTQSPTHLIKTRGQQVTLRCSPISGHKSVSWYQQVLGQGPQFIFQYYEKEERGRGNFPDRFSARQFPNYSSELNVNALLLGDSALYLCASSMDREQFFGPGTRLTVL.

The gene calls are TRBV27 and TRBJ2-1; 12 bases map to TRBD1. Germline V lookup: CDR1 MNHEY, CDR2 SMNVEV (reference sequence). Trimming at V came to 8 bases and at J to 9 bases, leaving 8 bases not matched to a gene. The CDR3 spans 14 residues. Here the CDR3 reads CASVPGQGAFEQFF. In nucleotides, the CDR3 is TGTGCCAGCGTACCGGGACAGGGGGCTTTTGAGCAGTTCTTC.

The V gene is TRBV7-3, the J gene TRBJ2-1, with 12 bases identical to TRBD2. V was clipped by 5 bases and J by 0 bases; unmatched bases: 8. CDR3 length: 18 residues. Germline V gene lookup returns CDR1 SGHTA and CDR2 FQGTGA. In DNA form, the CDR3 reads TGTGCCAGCAGCCCTCTAGCGGGAGGGCCGAGCTCCTACAATGAGCAGTTCTTC. It specifies CASSPLAGGPSSYNEQFF.

The chain employs TRBV5-6 and TRBJ1-5; TRBD1 is a possible D gene (5 bases). The CDR3 runs 15 residues. Trimming removed 4 bases from V and 2 bases from J, with 13 bases in between. Per the germline V gene, CDR1 is SGHDT and CDR2 is YYEEEE. CDR3 loop: CASSDRRRGNQPQHF. Here the CDR3 DNA reads TGTGCCAGCAGCGACAGACGGCGGGGCAATCAGCCCCAGCATTTT.

The table lists this clone with a few counts. The chain employs TRBV19 and TRBJ2-7; D uncertain. The CDR3 is made up of 14 amino acids. The germline V and J ends were trimmed by 1 base and 3 bases, with 10 bases remaining between them. CDR1 and CDR2 (germline): LNHDA, SQIVND (reference sequence). As DNA, the CDR3 is TGTGCCAGTAGTATAGGTGGGAAAGGCTACGAGCAGTACTTC. This gives the protein CASSIGGKGYEQYF. Filled out from reference TRBV19 and TRBJ2-7, the complete variable domain reads DGGITQSPKYLFRKEGQNVTLSCEQNLNHDAMYWYRQDPGQGLRLIYYSQIVNDFQKGDIAEGYSVSREKKESFPLTVTSAQKNPTAFYLCASSIGGKGYEQYFGPGTRLTVT.

This sequence joins TRBV15 and TRBJ1-2; 8 bases match TRBD1. Unmatched junction bases numbered 16, after V lost 2 bases and J lost 8 bases. CDR1 and CDR2 (germline): LNHNV, YYDKDF (reference sequence). The CDR3 runs to 17 residues. The CDR3 here is CATSRQGALYVGGGYTF. The CDR3 DNA follows: TGTGCCACCAGCAGACAGGGGGCATTGTATGTCGGAGGGGGCTACACCTTC.

J is TRBJ2-1 and V is TRBV11-2; 9 bases match TRBD2. Germline V gene data show CDR1 as SGHAT and CDR2 as FQNNGV. CDR3 length: 15 residues. V gave up 4 bases and J gave up 6 bases; unmatched junction bases: 7. CDR3 in DNA: TGTGCCAGCAGCTCAATGACTAGCGGCCCCAATGAGCAGTTCTTC. Translated: CASSSMTSGPNEQFF.

The CDR3 DNA reads TGTGCCAGCAGCACTGGACAGGGAGGCCGTCTGGACTACACCTTC. Protein sequence: CASSTGQGGRLDYTF. The J gene is TRBJ1-2, the V gene TRBV7-9; 8 bases match TRBD1. Trimming at V came to 5 bases and at J to 10 bases, leaving 15 bases not matched to a gene. Per germline, CDR1 SEHNR and CDR2 FQNEAQ (reference sequence). The CDR3 extends over 15 amino acids.

This sequence joins TRBV11-2 and TRBJ2-7; D possibly corresponds to TRBD2 (7 bases). CDR1 and CDR2 from the germline V gene are SGHAT and FQNNGV. The CDR3 length is 17 residues. The V end was cut by 2 bases, the J end by 0 bases, with 17 bases between. CDR3 residues: CASSLPVAGAFSYEQYF. The CDR3 nucleotides are TGTGCCAGCAGCTTACCGGTGGCGGGGGCCTTCTCCTACGAGCAGTACTTC. The full variable domain, in which reference TRBV11-2 and TRBJ2-7 provide the parts outside the CDR3, is EAGVAQSPRYKIIEKRQSVAFWCNPISGHATLYWYQQILGQGPKLLIQFQNNGVVDDSQLPKDRFSAERLKGVDSTLKIQPAKLEDSAVYLCASSLPVAGAFSYEQYFGPGTRLTVT.

The rearrangement joins TRBV11-3 to TRBJ2-2; TRBD1 aligns across 8 bases. The CDR3 length is 15 residues. J gave up 4 bases and V 4 bases, and 5 bases lay outside the gene matches. Looked up from germline, CDR1 is SGHNT and CDR2 is YENEEA. This CDR3 reads CASSSGQGGTGELFF. The CDR3 DNA reads TGTGCCAGCAGCTCAGGACAGGGCGGCACCGGGGAGCTGTTTTTT.

The chain carries TRBV19 and TRBJ1-2, with D hard to call. The germline V gene has CDR1 LNHDA and CDR2 SQIVND (reference sequence). CDR3 length equals 15 residues. Trimming cost V 1 base and J 3 bases, with 12 bases left between them. CDR3 in DNA: TGTGCCAGTAGTATAGCAAGCACAACAGACTATGGCTACACCTTC. The encoded protein is CASSIASTTDYGYTF.

The chain has TRBV27 and TRBJ2-7, with 8 bases lining up with TRBD1. Losses at the gene ends were 3 bases for V and 7 bases for J; bases not matched to a gene: 8. The germline V gene encodes CDR1 MNHEY and CDR2 SMNVEV (reference sequence). This CDR3 spans 14 amino acids. The CDR3 reads CASSFKATGGEQYF. In nucleotides, the CDR3 is TGTGCCAGCAGTTTTAAGGCCACAGGGGGGGAGCAGTACTTC.

The chain links TRBV6-4 to TRBJ2-2, with 7 bases that match TRBD1. This CDR3 contains 14 residues. Trimming took 6 bases from V and 4 from J; bases not matched to a gene: 5. Germline V lookup: CDR1 MRHNA, CDR2 SNTAGT. Here the CDR3 DNA reads TGTGCCAGCAGCGGACAGGTCGGCACCGGGGAGCTGTTTTTT. Translation: CASSGQVGTGELFF.